Listed below are T cell receptor beta chains from one sample, sequenced in a study of shared clonotypes between healthy human individuals. Repertoires were generated with immunoSEQ multiplex PCR, while TCRdb's copy carries only in-frame clones and drops some. This repertoire shows some 95,000 clones, around 68% found once; its top ten account for roughly 50%. Material for sequencing was memory CD8+ T cells sorted from blood. The origin of the receptors is a man aged 25 to 40 in good health. Both conserved end residues are part of each CDR3. D genes are given only for firm matches. Only some rows state a clone size, as once, few, many or a class for expanded clones.

DNA	CDR3	J	size	V	D
TGTGCCAGCTCAGTCCAAATACAGGTTCTCTCTACTGGAAACACCATATATTTT	CASSVQIQVLSTGNTIYF	TRBJ1-3	.	TRBV18	.
TGCGCCAGCAGCCAAGGGACTAGCGGGGGCAACACCGGGGAGCTGTTTTTT	CASSQGTSGGNTGELFF	TRBJ2-2	few	TRBV4-3	TRBD2
TGTGCCGGCAGTGAGGGACTAGCGGGAGCCTACGAGCAGTACTTC	CAGSEGLAGAYEQYF	TRBJ2-7	.	TRBV6-1	TRBD2
TGTGCCAGCAGCACCCGGAGCGGGAGTATGCCCGAGCAGTACTTC	CASSTRSGSMPEQYF	TRBJ2-7	.	TRBV7-2	TRBD2
TGTGCCAGCAGCCCAGACAGGGCTGGGGCCAACGTCCTGACTTTC	CASSPDRAGANVLTF	TRBJ2-6	.	TRBV7-3	TRBD1
TGTGCCAGCAGCTTAGAGGACAGCCAAGAGACCCAGTACTTC	CASSLEDSQETQYF	TRBJ2-5	.	TRBV11-2	.
TGTGCCAGCAGCCTACGTGGCTACGAGCAGTACTTC	CASSLRGYEQYF	TRBJ2-7	.	TRBV11-3	.
TGTGCCAGCAGCTTAAACCCGGGGGCCTATGGCTACACCTTC	CASSLNPGAYGYTF	TRBJ1-2	.	TRBV11-2	.
TGTGCCAGCAGCGAGGGTATGTCAGGAGCCTACGAGCAGTACTTC	CASSEGMSGAYEQYF	TRBJ2-7	.	TRBV9	.
TGTGCCTGGGATTACAAGAACTATGGCTACACCTTC	CAWDYKNYGYTF	TRBJ1-2	many	TRBV30	.
TGTGCCAGCAGCCCTAATACCGGGACCACGTACACAGATACGCAGTATTTT	CASSPNTGTTYTDTQYF	TRBJ2-3	.	TRBV9	.
TGTGCCAGCAGTACACCGGGACAGGGCCGGACTGAAGCTTTCTTT	CASSTPGQGRTEAFF	TRBJ1-1	.	TRBV28	TRBD1
TGTGCCAGCAGTTATTCGACCAGCTCTCCGGGGAATGAGCAGTTCTTC	CASSYSTSSPGNEQFF	TRBJ2-1	.	TRBV6-5	.
TGTGCCAGCAGTTACTTGGTGAATCCGGGCAATCAGCCCCAGCATTTT	CASSYLVNPGNQPQHF	TRBJ1-5	once	TRBV6-6	.
TGTGCCAGCAGTCCCCCGGCAGGCAGCTCCTACAATGAGCAGTTCTTC	CASSPPAGSSYNEQFF	TRBJ2-1	many	TRBV27	.
TGTGCCAGCAGTTTATATGGGGGGGAGCTGTTTTTT	CASSLYGGELFF	TRBJ2-2	.	TRBV28	.
TGTGCCAGCAGCCCCACCGATTCCCAGAACCCATACGAGCAGTACTTC	CASSPTDSQNPYEQYF	TRBJ2-7	.	TRBV5-4	.
TGTGCCAGCAGCCCCTCGGACAGAAACTACGAGCAGTACTTC	CASSPSDRNYEQYF	TRBJ2-7	.	TRBV7-9	.
TGTGCCAGCAGTTACAGAAGGGGGCTTGGCACAGATACGCAGTATTTT	CASSYRRGLGTDTQYF	TRBJ2-3	.	TRBV6-5	TRBD1
TGTGCCAGCAGCGTAGGGGGGACTAGCGTGGATACGCAGTATTTT	CASSVGGTSVDTQYF	TRBJ2-3	.	TRBV9	TRBD2
TGTGCCAGCAGTTTAGGGGGGGCGCCGTACAATGAGCAGTTCTTC	CASSLGGAPYNEQFF	TRBJ2-1	.	TRBV27	.
TGTGCCAGCAGCTTAGCTAGCAATCAGCCCCAGCATTTT	CASSLASNQPQHF	TRBJ1-5	.	TRBV11-2	.
TGTGCCAGCAGCATACCGACAGGGGAGAACTACGAGCAGTACTTC	CASSIPTGENYEQYF	TRBJ2-7	.	TRBV5-6	TRBD1
TGTGCCAGCAGCTGGATATACGAGCAGTACTTC	CASSWIYEQYF	TRBJ2-7	.	TRBV11-2	.
TGTGCCAGCAGTGAAGGGGGCGCGAAAAATGAGCAGTTCTTC	CASSEGGAKNEQFF	TRBJ2-1	.	TRBV2	.
TGTGCCAGCAGCCAAGAGGGGTCCGAGCAGTACTTC	CASSQEGSEQYF	TRBJ2-7	.	TRBV4-2	.
TGTGCCAGCAGCTCCTATAATAGCAATGAGCAGTTCTTC	CASSSYNSNEQFF	TRBJ2-1	.	TRBV5-6	.
TGTGCCAGCAGCTTAGCTTTACTAGCGGGAGTGGATGAGCAGTTCTTC	CASSLALLAGVDEQFF	TRBJ2-1	.	TRBV7-8	TRBD2
TGTGCCACCAGCAGAGATTCGGGCAGGGGCCCAGAGACCCAGTACTTC	CATSRDSGRGPETQYF	TRBJ2-5	.	TRBV15	.
TGTGCCAGCAGTGAGGCTAGTGGCCTCGCGGGAGATACGCAGTATTTT	CASSEASGLAGDTQYF	TRBJ2-3	.	TRBV2	.
TGTGCCAGCACCACCGAACAGGGACTCTATGGCTACACCTTC	CASTTEQGLYGYTF	TRBJ1-2	few	TRBV2	.
TGTGCCAGGGGATCCGGGACAGGTGAATCAGATACGCAGTATTTT	CARGSGTGESDTQYF	TRBJ2-3	.	TRBV2	TRBD1
TGTGCCAGCACTTTACTCTGGGGGCGCGAGCAGTACTTC	CASTLLWGREQYF	TRBJ2-7	.	TRBV28	.
TGTGCCAGCAGGCCCCGGGCCCTAACCTACGAGCAGTACTTC	CASRPRALTYEQYF	TRBJ2-7	few	TRBV2	.
TGTGCCAGCAGTTCCACGGGACTAGCGGGAGGTCTGGAGCAGTACTTC	CASSSTGLAGGLEQYF	TRBJ2-7	.	TRBV6-5	TRBD2
TGTGCCAGCAGCGCCGGAGGGGACGGGGAGCTGTTTTTT	CASSAGGDGELFF	TRBJ2-2	.	TRBV9	.
TGTGCCAGCAGTTCGGGGGTCGACAATGAGCAGTTCTTC	CASSSGVDNEQFF	TRBJ2-1	once	TRBV27	.
TGTGCCAGCAGTCCCTGGAATCAGCCCCAGCATTTT	CASSPWNQPQHF	TRBJ1-5	.	TRBV6-1	.
TGTGCCAGCAGCTCGGGGACAGACTACGAGCAGTACTTC	CASSSGTDYEQYF	TRBJ2-7	.	TRBV28	TRBD1
TGTGCCAGCAGCTCGGCGGGAGGGGGGAATGAGCAGTTCTTC	CASSSAGGGNEQFF	TRBJ2-1	.	TRBV13	TRBD2
TGTGCAAGTCGCTGCCGGGACAGGAGATACTATGGCTACACCTTC	CASRCRDRRYYGYTF	TRBJ1-2	few	TRBV12-2	.
TGTGCAGTGGGGGCGATCGATTACGAGCAGTACTTC	CAVGAIDYEQYF	TRBJ2-7	few	TRBV28	.
TGTGCCTCTCAGCCCCATCTGGACGGGGCCAACGTCCTGACTTTC	CASQPHLDGANVLTF	TRBJ2-6	.	TRBV19	.
TGCGCCAGCAGTGACGGAACTAGCGGGGGATCTGGACCCTACAATGAGCAGTTCTTC	CASSDGTSGGSGPYNEQFF	TRBJ2-1	.	TRBV10-1	TRBD2
TGTGCCATCAGTGCGGACAGGGTCACCTACGAGCAGTACTTC	CAISADRVTYEQYF	TRBJ2-7	.	TRBV10-3	TRBD1
TGTGCCAGCGGCTCATACGAGCAGTACTTC	CASGSYEQYF	TRBJ2-7	few	TRBV6-5	.
TGTGCCAGCAGCAGGGTGAGGGCCAGGGACTACGAGCAGTACTTC	CASSRVRARDYEQYF	TRBJ2-7	.	TRBV6-1	.